A selection of T cell receptor beta chains follows, all from one sample in a study of control samples from healthy donors and cancer patients. Assay used: immunoSEQ multiplex PCR; TCRdb lists only in-frame clones, some missing. The sample lists fewer than 200,000 clones; around nine tenths were seen once. Material: blood. The receptors originated from a woman in her 30s in good health. Each CDR3 is given with its conserved first and last residue. Each record gives: D gene, J gene, V gene, clone size, CDR3 DNA, CDR3 protein. D genes are given only for firm matches. Expanded clones are given a class, and other clones once, few, many or no size at all.

>TRBD1|TRBJ1-1|TRBV18|.
TGTGCCAGCTCACCGGGACAGCTAGTGAACACTGAAGCTTTCTTT
CASSPGQLVNTEAFF
>.|TRBJ1-2|TRBV28|once
TGTGCCAGCAGGCCTACAGGCGAGGGTAACTATGGCTACACCTTC
CASRPTGEGNYGYTF
>TRBD2|TRBJ2-1|TRBV9|.
TGTGCCAGCAGCGAGGGACTAGCTGCCGATGAGCAGTTCTTC
CASSEGLAADEQFF
>.|TRBJ1-1|TRBV7-9|.
TGTGCCAGCAGCTTAGTGGGGAGTGGAGAAGAAGCTTTCTTT
CASSLVGSGEEAFF
>.|TRBJ1-2|TRBV9|.
TGTGCCAGCAGCGTAGCTGTAGTAGGCCAGTATGGCTACACCTTC
CASSVAVVGQYGYTF
>.|TRBJ1-4|TRBV9|.
TGTGCCAGCAGCGTAAGCACCCTTGATGAAAAACTGTTTTTT
CASSVSTLDEKLFF
>.|TRBJ1-2|TRBV21-1|.
TGTGCCAGCAGCAAATTTGTTCTAAACTATGGCTACACCTTC
CASSKFVLNYGYTF
>.|TRBJ1-5|TRBV27|.
TGTGCCAGCAGTTTTCGGAGCGGGAATCAGCCCCAGCATTTT
CASSFRSGNQPQHF
>.|TRBJ2-1|TRBV5-6|.
TGTGCCAGCAGCTTGGGAACAGGGAGGACCTACAATGAGCAGTTCTTC
CASSLGTGRTYNEQFF
>.|TRBJ2-5|TRBV7-9|.
TGTGCCAGCAGCACGGAGCAGGAAGAGACCCAGTACTTC
CASSTEQEETQYF
>.|TRBJ1-5|TRBV2|once
TGTGCCAGCCGTGAAACCTTTAATCAGCCCCAGCATTTT
CASRETFNQPQHF